The TCR beta chain described here comes from a study of blood T cell repertoires in COVID-19. This CDR3 contains 14 residues. V lost 4 bases and J lost 4, with 13 bases in between. Germline assignment: CDR1 SEHNR and CDR2 FQNEAQ (reference sequence). As handled by the study authors: Counts of nucleated cells, estimated from reference gene primer amplification, were obtained. Sequenced by immunoSEQ multiplex PCR; TCRdb stores in-frame clones only, minus some. V, J and clone size reflect that table, while D and trimming were determined from the DNA. The table records approximately 97,000 clones, approximately 84% of them present only once.

Sample: peripheral blood. This TCR derives from a man aged 40-49 years with active or convalescent COVID-19. The V gene is TRBV7-9, the J gene TRBJ1-1; TRBD1 is a possible D gene (5 bases). In DNA, the CDR3 is TGTGCCAGCAGCTCCGGGGGGATGGGCACTGAAGCTTTCTTT. Translating gives CASSSGGMGTEAFF.